These 27 T cell receptor beta chains were sequenced from one sample in a study of blood T cell repertoires in COVID-19. Measured with immunoSEQ multiplex PCR; TCRdb has only the in-frame clones, and not every one. Altogether about 180,000 clones are present, approximately 86% being singletons, with the ten largest covering approximately 1.4%. The sequenced sample consisted of peripheral blood. These receptors were taken from a woman aged 45-59 years with acute or convalescent COVID-19.

The rearrangement uses TRBV11-3 and TRBJ1-1; no reliable D call. The CDR3 length is 13 residues. Trimming shortened V by 0 bases and J by 6 bases, and 8 bases separated the two germline ends. CDR1 and CDR2 (germline): SGHNT, YENEEA. The CDR3 sequence: CASSLDRLSEAFF. In DNA, the CDR3 is TGTGCCAGCAGCTTAGACAGATTATCTGAAGCTTTCTTT.

V gene TRBV4-3 combines with J gene TRBJ2-5; 8 bases map to TRBD1. CDR3 length: 15 residues. Trimming cost V 0 bases and J 5 bases; bases outside gene matches: 5. CDR1 and CDR2 from the germline V gene are LGHNA and YSLEER. CDR3 residues: CASSQELGQVETQYF. The CDR3 DNA follows: TGCGCCAGCAGCCAAGAGTTGGGACAGGTGGAGACCCAGTACTTC.

This chain joins TRBV10-2 and TRBJ1-2; 8 bases map to TRBD1. CDR3 length equals 15 residues. Losses at the gene ends were 2 bases for V and 5 bases for J; bases not matched to a gene: 7. Germline lookup yields CDR1 WSHSY and CDR2 SAAADI. The CDR3 DNA reads TGCGCCAGCAGTGAGCTCGACAGGGGACCTTATGGCTACACCTTC. Translating it yields CASSELDRGPYGYTF.

CDR3 in DNA: TGTGCCAGTAGTATCGGACAGAACCCCTATGGCTACACCTTC. This gives the protein CASSIGQNPYGYTF. The rearrangement links TRBV19 to TRBJ1-2; D is possibly TRBD1 (6 bases). CDR3 length: 14 amino acids. The germline V gene encodes CDR1 LNHDA and CDR2 SQIVND (reference sequence). Trimming removed 3 bases from V and 4 bases from J, with 12 bases in between.

The V call is TRBV6-1, the J call TRBJ2-7; 8 bases agree with TRBD1. V gave up 6 bases and J gave up 5 bases; unmatched junction bases: 15. Germline CDR1 reads MNHNS; CDR2 reads SASEGT. The CDR3 contains 16 residues. CDR3 bases: TGTGCCAGCAGCGAATACCCAGGGGGCGGTTGGAACGAGCAGTACTTC. Its translation: CASSEYPGGGWNEQYF.

This chain uses TRBV9 with TRBJ2-1; 7 bases match TRBD1. CDR1 is SGDLS, CDR2 YYNGEE, per germline. The CDR3 runs to 16 residues. V was clipped by 1 base and J by 0 bases; unmatched bases: 4. CDR3 coding DNA: TGTGCCAGCAGCGTACCGACAGGGAGCTCCTACAATGAGCAGTTCTTC. Translating gives CASSVPTGSSYNEQFF.

This chain uses TRBV3-1 (or the pseudogene TRBV3-2) with TRBJ1-1, with a weak D call TRBD1 (6 bases). Trimming took 6 bases from V and 3 from J, leaving 11 bases between them. Germline V gene lookup returns CDR1 LGHDT and CDR2 YNNKEL (reference sequence). The CDR3 loop spans 13 amino acids. The CDR3 loop reads CASRLNRDTEAFF. CDR3 sequence (DNA): TGTGCCAGCAGACTAAACAGGGACACTGAAGCTTTCTTT.

V gene TRBV6-5 combines with J gene TRBJ1-4, with 11 bases identical to TRBD1. The CDR3 is 15 residues long. Germline CDR1 MNHEY, CDR2 SVGAGI. J lost 5 bases, V lost 5 bases, and 4 bases had no gene match. CDR3 residues: CASSRTGGNNEKLFF. The CDR3 bases are TGTGCCAGCAGTAGGACAGGGGGCAACAATGAAAAACTGTTTTTT.

This clone was seen only a few times. The genes are TRBV15 and TRBJ1-4; weak D call: TRBD1 (5 bases). Germline V CDR1 and CDR2: LNHNV, YYDKDF (reference sequence). Trimming pared 7 bases from V and 1 base from J, leaving 10 bases between. CDR3 length: 14 amino acids. The CDR3 DNA is TGTGCCACCACCCAGGGTTTAACTAATGAAAAACTGTTTTTT. Protein product: CATTQGLTNEKLFF.

The V call is TRBV7-9, the J call TRBJ2-1; TRBD1 matches 7 bases. V lost 7 bases to trimming and J lost 7 bases; unmatched junction nucleotides: 10. In germline, CDR1 is SEHNR, CDR2 FQNEAQ (reference sequence). The CDR3 extends over 14 amino acids. The CDR3 sequence: CASNPGTVSNEQFF. The CDR3, as DNA: TGTGCCAGCAACCCCGGGACAGTGAGTAATGAGCAGTTCTTC.

This rearrangement joins TRBV6-2 or TRBV6-3 to TRBJ1-5; D unresolved. The CDR3 runs 15 residues. Germline V lookup: CDR1 MNHEY, CDR2 SVGEGT. V was pared by 4 bases and J by 2 bases, with 12 bases between. The CDR3, as DNA: TGTGCCAGCAGTTTCTGGACCGGGGGCAATCAGCCCCAGCATTTT. It translates to CASSFWTGGNQPQHF.

The chain combines TRBV7-2 with TRBJ2-1; 12 bases fit TRBD2. The V and J ends lost 5 bases and 2 bases, in that order; junction bases with no gene match: 7. The CDR3 extends over 17 amino acids. CDR1 is SGHTA, CDR2 FQGNSA, per germline. In DNA, the CDR3 is TGTGCCAGCAGCGTGTTTACTAGCGGGGGGACCTACAATGAGCAGTTCTTC. This codes for CASSVFTSGGTYNEQFF.

This chain links TRBV7-2 with TRBJ2-3, with D possibly being TRBD2 (5 bases). The CDR3 consists of 17 residues. V gave up 5 bases and J gave up 2 bases, with 20 bases separating them. Germline CDR1 reads SGHTA; CDR2 reads FQGNSA. This CDR3 reads CASSPNFASYFTDTQYF. CDR3 nucleotide sequence: TGTGCCAGCAGCCCGAATTTTGCTAGCTACTTCACAGATACGCAGTATTTT.

CDR3 in DNA: TGTGCCAGTACTGACAGCCTCATGAACACTGAAGCTTTCTTT. Amino acid sequence: CASTDSLMNTEAFF. The chain recombines TRBV19 with TRBJ1-1; tentatively, D is TRBD1 (5 bases). Germline assignment: CDR1 LNHDA and CDR2 SQIVND (reference sequence). The V end was cut by 7 bases, the J end by 0 bases, with 12 bases between. The CDR3 extends over 14 amino acids.

CDR3 amino acids: CSASSPRAYGYTF. CDR3 nucleotide sequence: TGCAGTGCTAGTAGCCCACGAGCCTATGGCTACACCTTC. The chain is built from TRBV20-1 and TRBJ1-2; D unclear. CDR1 and CDR2 (germline): DFQATT, SNEGSKA (reference sequence). Deletions cut 3 bases from V and 4 bases from J, with 12 bases between. The CDR3 is made up of 13 amino acids.

This chain joins TRBV6-2 or TRBV6-3 and TRBJ2-7, with D perhaps TRBD2 (6 bases). The CDR3 totals 14 residues. Germline V lookup: CDR1 MNHEY, CDR2 SVGEGT. V was clipped by 2 bases and J by 6 bases, with 14 bases between them. The CDR3 reads CASSYGGNLREQYF. The CDR3 DNA reads as TGTGCCAGCAGTTACGGGGGGAACCTTCGCGAGCAGTACTTC.

This chain connects TRBV1 to TRBJ2-3; TRBD2 was called by the table and not checked on the DNA. TRBV1 represents a pseudogene. This CDR3 spans 16 amino acids. The CDR3 is CTSSHHAGTFTDTQYF. The DNA for the CDR3 is TGCACCAGCAGCCATCATGCTGGGACTTTCACAGATACGCAGTATTTT.

The rearrangement uses TRBV11-3 and TRBJ2-1; 12 nucleotides agree with TRBD2. CDR1 is SGHNT and CDR2 is YENEEA in the germline V gene. Trimming removed 6 bases from V and 9 bases from J; junction bases left unmatched: 6. The CDR3 has 14 residues. The CDR3 DNA follows: TGTGCCAGCAGAGCGACTAGCGGGAGTACTGAGCAGTTCTTC. Translated: CASRATSGSTEQFF.

V gene TRBV21-1 combines with J gene TRBJ2-2; the table assigns TRBD1, which was not confirmed against the DNA. TRBV21-1 represents a pseudogene. The CDR3 is 17 residues long. The CDR3 DNA reads TGTGCCAGCAGCAAAGGGGACAGGGGCCTTAACACCGGGGAGCTGTTTTTT. It specifies CASSKGDRGLNTGELFF.

The rearrangement joins TRBV6-4 to TRBJ1-5; 7 nucleotides match TRBD1. Per the germline V gene, CDR1 is MRHNA and CDR2 is SNTAGT. This CDR3 is 14 amino acids long. V lost 2 bases to trimming and J lost 7 bases; unmatched junction nucleotides: 5. The CDR3 DNA follows: TGTGCCAGCAGTGACGAGGCAGGGGGACAGCCCCAGCATTTT. Amino acids: CASSDEAGGQPQHF.

This rearrangement joins TRBV30 to TRBJ1-1; tentative D call: TRBD1 (6 bases). V lost 3 bases and J lost 6, with 11 bases in between. Per the germline V gene, CDR1 is GTSNPN and CDR2 is SVGIG (reference sequence). The CDR3 contains 12 residues. CDR3 nucleotides: TGTGCCTGGAGCCTAGGGGGGGCTGAAGCTTTCTTT. It yields the protein CAWSLGGAEAFF.

CDR3 in DNA: TGTGCCAGCAGCTTGGGGGGTCCAGGGGGAAATGAGCAGTTCTTC. It encodes CASSLGGPGGNEQFF. The V gene is TRBV5-4, the J gene TRBJ2-1; TRBD1 aligns across 7 bases. Germline CDR1 is SGHNT and CDR2 is YYREEE (reference sequence). V dropped 0 bases and J dropped 7; count of bases not matched to a gene: 7. The CDR3 has 15 residues. The entire variable domain, with the rest obtained from reference TRBV5-4 and TRBJ2-1, is as follows: ETGVTQSPTHLIKTRGQQVTLRCSSQSGHNTVSWYQQALGQGPQFIFQYYREEENGRGNFPPRFSGLQFPNYSSELNVNALELDDSALYLCASSLGGPGGNEQFFGPGTRLTVL.

This rearrangement joins TRBV7-8 to TRBJ2-7; weak D call: TRBD1 (6 bases). The V gene's germline CDR1 is SGHVS and CDR2 FQNEAQ. V was pared by 0 bases and J by 4 bases, with 16 bases between. The CDR3 sequence is 16 residues long. CDR3 in DNA: TGTGCCAGCAGCTTAGCCGGGACACAGGGCTTATACGAGCAGTACTTC. Amino acids: CASSLAGTQGLYEQYF.

The rearrangement uses TRBV7-3 and TRBJ2-1, with 7 bases lining up with TRBD2. After removal of 4 bases from V and 13 bases from J, the junction contained 7 bases not matched to a gene. This CDR3 has 12 amino acids. The germline CDR1 and CDR2 sequences are SGHTA and FQGTGA. The CDR3 DNA is TGTGCCAGCAGCTCCCCGGGGGGTACACAGTTCTTC. Protein sequence: CASSSPGGTQFF. Filled out from reference TRBV7-3 and TRBJ2-1, the complete variable domain reads GAGVSQTPSNKVTEKGKYVELRCDPISGHTALYWYRQSLGQGPEFLIYFQGTGAADDSGLPNDRFFAVRPEGSVSTLKIQRTERGDSAVYLCASSSPGGTQFFGPGTRLTVL.

The CDR3 spells CASSVPGARGYTF. CDR3 sequence (DNA): TGTGCCAGCAGCGTTCCAGGGGCAAGGGGCTACACCTTC. The V call is TRBV11-2, the J call TRBJ1-2; the D gene is possibly TRBD1 (6 bases). This CDR3 has 13 amino acids. Trimming cost V 5 bases and J 8 bases, with 15 bases left between them. Per germline, CDR1 SGHAT and CDR2 FQNNGV.

The chain has TRBV9 and TRBJ2-7; TRBD2 matches at 11 bases. CDR3 length: 15 residues. After removal of 4 bases from V and 4 bases from J, the junction contained 7 bases not matched to a gene. Germline assignment: CDR1 SGDLS and CDR2 YYNGEE. DNA of the CDR3: TGTGCCAGCAGCCCCCAAGGGACTAGCGGTTACGAGCAGTACTTC. As protein: CASSPQGTSGYEQYF.

V and J are TRBV19 and TRBJ2-5; maybe TRBD1 (5 bases). Trimming pared 4 bases from V and 4 bases from J, leaving 16 bases between. The length of the CDR3 is 15 residues. Looked up from germline, CDR1 is LNHDA and CDR2 is SQIVND (reference sequence). The CDR3 nucleotides are TGTGCCAGTAGTAGTCAGGGCCCCCCTCGAGAGACCCAGTACTTC. Its translation is CASSSQGPPRETQYF.